Each of the 21 T cell receptor beta chains below was sequenced from the same sample in a study of blood T cell repertoires in COVID-19. Data came from immunoSEQ multiplex PCR; TCRdb stores just in-frame clones and leaves some out. The sample consists of 200,000 to 300,000 clones, about 90% of them appearing once. What was sequenced was PBMCs or T cells enriched from blood (not recorded which). Source of these receptors: a woman in her thirties or forties with acute COVID-19.

In its sample, this clone was seen once. V usage is TRBV11-2 and J usage is TRBJ2-1, with 9 bases lining up with TRBD2. This CDR3 is 12 amino acids long. V lost 8 bases and J lost 9; bases outside the gene matches: 5. Germline loops: CDR1 SGHAT, CDR2 FQNNGV. This CDR3 reads CASAGGPREQFF. The CDR3 DNA sequence: TGTGCCAGCGCGGGAGGGCCGCGTGAGCAGTTCTTC.

The V gene is TRBV6-5, the J gene TRBJ1-2; TRBD1 agrees at 8 bases. There are 13 residues in the CDR3. CDR1 and CDR2 from the germline V gene are MNHEY and SVGAGI. Losses at the gene ends were 2 bases for V and 4 bases for J; bases not matched to a gene: 0. CDR3 coding DNA: TGTGCCAGCAGTTACGACAGGGGCTATGGCTACACCTTC. Its translation: CASSYDRGYGYTF.

J is TRBJ1-1 and V is TRBV2; D unresolved. The germline V and J ends were trimmed by 5 bases and 4 bases, with 17 bases remaining between them. There are 15 residues in the CDR3. Germline values: CDR1 SNHLY, CDR2 FYNNEI. In DNA form, the CDR3 reads TGTGCCAGCAGTAAAGGACCCATCGAGGGCACTGAAGCTTTCTTT. As protein: CASSKGPIEGTEAFF.

In this sample, this clone turned up a few times. The genes are TRBV3-1 (or the pseudogene TRBV3-2) and TRBJ1-2, with D tentatively TRBD1 (5 bases). The CDR3 is 13 amino acids. Germline V gives CDR1 LGHDT, CDR2 YNNKEL (reference sequence). The V gene lost 1 base and the J gene lost 6 bases, with 9 bases spanning the gap. This chain's CDR3 is CASSQAGRNGYTF. CDR3 coding DNA: TGTGCCAGCAGCCAAGCAGGGAGGAATGGCTACACCTTC.

The chain employs TRBV2 and TRBJ2-7; 8 positions agree with TRBD1. The germline gives CDR1 SNHLY, CDR2 FYNNEI. Trimming at V came to 4 bases and at J to 0 bases, leaving 5 bases not matched to a gene. The CDR3 has 15 amino acids. The CDR3 sequence is CASSGTGKSSYEQYF. The CDR3 coding sequence is TGTGCCAGCAGTGGGACAGGGAAGAGCTCCTACGAGCAGTACTTC.

The chain joins TRBV24-1 to TRBJ1-2; D is undetermined. Per the germline V gene, CDR1 is KGHDR and CDR2 is SFDVKD. V lost 0 bases and J 13 bases, leaving 14 bases between the germline ends. This CDR3 is 13 amino acids long. CDR3 sequence (DNA): TGTGCCACCAGTGATTTGAACAGCCCCGTATTCACCTTC. This encodes CATSDLNSPVFTF.

The rearrangement uses TRBV5-6 and TRBJ1-3; 7 bases fit TRBD1. V lost 4 bases, J lost 4 bases, and 5 bases stayed unmatched. The CDR3 has 14 amino acids. CDR1 is SGHDT, CDR2 YYEEEE, per germline. CDR3 in amino acids: CASSPTGVGNTIYF. The CDR3 coding sequence is TGTGCCAGCAGCCCAACAGGGGTAGGAAACACCATATATTTT.

The chain joins TRBV11-2 to TRBJ2-7, with 7 bases matching TRBD1. Trimming at V came to 0 bases and at J to 6 bases, leaving 2 bases not matched to a gene. The CDR3 runs 13 residues. The germline gives CDR1 SGHAT, CDR2 FQNNGV. CDR3 amino acids: CASSLEGDSEQYF. The CDR3 DNA sequence: TGTGCCAGCAGCTTAGAAGGGGACAGCGAGCAGTACTTC.

V and J are TRBV5-4 and TRBJ2-7, with 8 positions matching TRBD2. V was pared by 4 bases and J by 3 bases, with 15 bases of the junction left unmatched. CDR1 and CDR2 from the germline V gene are SGHNT and YYREEE (reference sequence). The CDR3 loop spans 17 amino acids. CDR3 protein: CASSAYEGLAGFYEQYF. DNA of the CDR3: TGTGCCAGCAGCGCATATGAGGGGCTAGCGGGCTTCTACGAGCAGTACTTC.

V and J are TRBV18 and TRBJ2-1; D unresolved. The V gene lost 0 bases and the J gene lost 0 bases, with 6 bases spanning the gap. The CDR3 is made up of 15 amino acids. CDR1 and CDR2 from the germline V gene are KGHSH and LQKENI. The CDR3 DNA reads TGTGCCAGCTCACCACCTTGGAGCTCCTACAATGAGCAGTTCTTC. The encoded protein is CASSPPWSSYNEQFF. The full variable domain, its missing parts supplied by reference TRBV18 and TRBJ2-1, is NAGVMQNPRHLVRRRGQEARLRCSPMKGHSHVYWYRQLPEEGLKFMVYLQKENIIDESGMPKERFSAEFPKEGPSILRIQQVVRGDSAAYFCASSPPWSSYNEQFFGPGTRLTVL.

This chain joins TRBV12-5 and TRBJ1-1, with TRBD1 as a possible D gene (5 bases). V was clipped by 7 bases and J by 5 bases, with 11 bases between them. This CDR3 region has 12 residues. Germline CDR1 and CDR2: LGHNT and FRNRAP. The CDR3 region is CASETEWTEAFF. The CDR3 DNA follows: TGTGCTAGTGAGACAGAGTGGACTGAAGCTTTCTTT.

This clone has only one observation. Just one base apart from a much larger clone, this may be a read error. This same CDR3 is encoded by further DNA sequences in the sample. The chain employs TRBV11-3 and TRBJ2-7; perhaps TRBD1 as D (6 bases). Per the germline V gene, CDR1 is SGHNT and CDR2 is YENEEA. The CDR3 extends over 13 amino acids. The germline V and J ends were trimmed by 3 bases and 2 bases, with 8 bases remaining between them. In DNA, the CDR3 is TGTGCCAGCAGCTTGGACAGAGCCTACGAGCAGTACTTC. Protein product: CASSLDRAYEQYF.

CDR3 amino acids: CASNPREGNQPQHF. The CDR3 DNA reads TGCGCCAGCAACCCCCGGGAAGGCAATCAGCCCCAGCATTTT. The rearrangement joins TRBV5-1 to TRBJ1-5; no definite D call. CDR3 length: 14 residues. Trimming left V 6 bases short and J 2 bases short, with 12 bases between. Germline CDR1 and CDR2: SGHRS and YFSETQ.

The chain employs TRBV11-3 and TRBJ2-7; tentative D call: TRBD1 (6 bases). Germline V gene lookup returns CDR1 SGHNT and CDR2 YENEEA. This CDR3 region has 15 residues. V was shortened by 3 bases and J by 3 bases, with 15 bases between the two germline ends. The CDR3 DNA sequence: TGTGCCAGCAGCTTGGCCCCCGGGACACACTACGAGCAGTACTTC. It yields the protein CASSLAPGTHYEQYF.

The gene calls are TRBV3-1 (or the pseudogene TRBV3-2) and TRBJ2-3, with D possibly being TRBD2 (5 bases). The CDR3 length is 15 residues. The V end lost 7 bases, the J end lost 10 bases, and 24 bases lay between the germline ends. Germline V gene data show CDR1 as LGHDT and CDR2 as YNNKEL (reference sequence). CDR3 nucleotide sequence: TGTGCCAGCAAACCGGAGACTGGTGCACGGGGAGCGCAGTATTTT. This gives the protein CASKPETGARGAQYF.

This sequence joins TRBV4-2 and TRBJ2-1, with 8 positions matching TRBD2. Germline CDR1 reads LGHNA; CDR2 reads YNFKEQ. This CDR3 has 16 amino acids. V was clipped by 0 bases and J by 4 bases; unmatched bases: 5. CDR3 protein: CASSQEFGGGYNEQFF. Here the CDR3 DNA reads TGTGCCAGCAGCCAAGAATTTGGCGGGGGGTACAATGAGCAGTTCTTC.

This rearrangement joins TRBV5-1 to TRBJ2-5, with 11 bases lining up with TRBD2. Germline CDR1 SGHRS, CDR2 YFSETQ. V was clipped by 1 base and J by 4 bases; unmatched bases: 6. The CDR3 is made up of 16 amino acids. Here the CDR3 DNA reads TGCGCCAGCAGCTTGTTGGTAGCGGGAGGGGGAGAGACCCAGTACTTC. This codes for CASSLLVAGGGETQYF.

The J gene is TRBJ2-2, the V gene TRBV7-3; 7 nucleotides line up with TRBD1. After removal of 1 base from V and 4 bases from J, the junction contained 3 bases not matched to a gene. The germline V gene has CDR1 SGHTA and CDR2 FQGTGA. The CDR3 has 15 residues. The CDR3 DNA reads as TGTGCCAGCAGCTTAAGGACAGGCATCACCGGGGAGCTGTTTTTT. Protein sequence: CASSLRTGITGELFF. The full variable domain, rest sourced from reference TRBV7-3 and TRBJ2-2, is GAGVSQTPSNKVTEKGKYVELRCDPISGHTALYWYRQSLGQGPEFLIYFQGTGAADDSGLPNDRFFAVRPEGSVSTLKIQRTERGDSAVYLCASSLRTGITGELFFGEGSRLTVL.

This clone was detected only once. V gene TRBV4-2 combines with J gene TRBJ2-1, with a weak D call TRBD1 (5 bases). The germline CDR1 and CDR2 sequences are LGHNA and YNFKEQ. This CDR3 is built from 15 residues. V lost 0 bases, J lost 3 bases, and 9 bases lay in between. The CDR3 spells CASSQESDSYNEQFF. Here the CDR3 DNA reads TGTGCCAGCAGCCAAGAGAGCGACAGCTACAATGAGCAGTTCTTC.

This rearrangement joins TRBV7-9 to TRBJ1-1; 9 bases map to TRBD1. V gave up 4 bases and J gave up 10 bases; unmatched junction bases: 13. Germline CDR1 reads SEHNR; CDR2 reads FQNEAQ (reference sequence). This CDR3 is built from 15 residues. This CDR3 reads CASSSGTGRTQRAFF. Written as DNA, the CDR3 is TGTGCCAGCAGCTCCGGGACAGGGAGGACCCAACGAGCTTTCTTT. Full variable domain (outside the CDR3, taken from reference TRBV7-9 and TRBJ1-1): DTGVSQNPRHKITKRGQNVTFRCDPISEHNRLYWYRQTLGQGPEFLTYFQNEAQLEKSRLLSDRFSAERPKGSFSTLEIQRTEQGDSAMYLCASSSGTGRTQRAFFGQGTRLTVV.

This chain connects TRBV7-4 to TRBJ1-2; D uncertain. The CDR3 covers 11 residues. The germline V gene has CDR1 SGHVT and CDR2 SQSDAQ. The V and J ends lost 6 bases and 7 bases respectively, with 9 bases between them. CDR3 protein: CASSPERGYTF. The CDR3, as DNA: TGTGCCAGCAGTCCAGAACGTGGCTACACCTTC.